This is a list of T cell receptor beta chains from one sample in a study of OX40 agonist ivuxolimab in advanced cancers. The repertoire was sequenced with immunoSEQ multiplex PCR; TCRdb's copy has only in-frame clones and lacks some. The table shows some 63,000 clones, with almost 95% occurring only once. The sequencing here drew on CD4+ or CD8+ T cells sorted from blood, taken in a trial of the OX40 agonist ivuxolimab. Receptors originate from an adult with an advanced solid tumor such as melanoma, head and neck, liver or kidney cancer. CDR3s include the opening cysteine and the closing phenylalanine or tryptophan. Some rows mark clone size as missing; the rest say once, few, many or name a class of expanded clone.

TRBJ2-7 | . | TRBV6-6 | CASSYPRGGPSYEQYF
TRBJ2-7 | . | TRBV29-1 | CSVVGTDRGLYF
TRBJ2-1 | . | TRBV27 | CASSLEGYNEQFF
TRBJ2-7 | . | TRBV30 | CAWSVSSDEQYF
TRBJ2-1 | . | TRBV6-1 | CASSALWGDEQFF
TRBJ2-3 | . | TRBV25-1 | CASSEFMAGDDTQYF
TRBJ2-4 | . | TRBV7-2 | CASSLAVLAKNIQYF
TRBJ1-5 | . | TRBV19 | CASSIAPLGWTGRVQPQHF
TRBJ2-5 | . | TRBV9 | CASSDGLGGETQYF
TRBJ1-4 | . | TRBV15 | CATSRNSGKNEKLFF
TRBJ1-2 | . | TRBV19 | CASSILREPGKRGYTF
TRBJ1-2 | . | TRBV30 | CASQGYGYTF
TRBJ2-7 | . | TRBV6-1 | CASSRDRGSYEQYF
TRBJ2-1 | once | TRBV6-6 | CASSYWGIYNEQFF
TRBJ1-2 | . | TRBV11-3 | CASSLERTGSYGYTF
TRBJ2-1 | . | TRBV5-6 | CASSLDSGRWDNEQFF
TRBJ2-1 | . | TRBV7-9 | CASSESSWGEQFF
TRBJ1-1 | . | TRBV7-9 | CASSFRNMNTEAFF
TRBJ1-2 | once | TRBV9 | CASSVAVGEGGYGYTF
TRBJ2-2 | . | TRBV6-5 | CASSYDRGPGELFF
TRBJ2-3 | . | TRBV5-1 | CASSSSGFHTDTQYF
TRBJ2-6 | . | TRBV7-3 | CASSLLVLGRSGANVLTF
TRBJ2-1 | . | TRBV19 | CASSPAGTSGTSSYNEQFF
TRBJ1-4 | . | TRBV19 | CASSIRPEKLFF
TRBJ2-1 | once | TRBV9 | CASSVGAGEYNEQFF
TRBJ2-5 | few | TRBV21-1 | CASSKFYLGLAGRKTQYF
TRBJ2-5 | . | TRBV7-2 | CASSLALGLAGGRQETQYF
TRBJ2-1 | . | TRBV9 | CASSVGTSGYGADEQFF
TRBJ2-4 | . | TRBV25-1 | CASSEYEDIQYF
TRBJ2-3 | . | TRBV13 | CASSLGGSRSDTQYF
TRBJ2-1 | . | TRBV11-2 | CASSFLHNEQFF
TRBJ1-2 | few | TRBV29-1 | CSVEGLGQSYGYTF
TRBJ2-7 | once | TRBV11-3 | CASSLLSGTLGSYEQYF
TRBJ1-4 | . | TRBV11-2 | CASSLDVGDYEKLFF
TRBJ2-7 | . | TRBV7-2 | CASSPLTRVSSYEQYF
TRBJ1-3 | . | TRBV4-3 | CASSQDLRTVGNTIYF
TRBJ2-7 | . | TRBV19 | CASSIGPRQGVYEQYF
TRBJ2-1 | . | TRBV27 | CASSLWGLAEIYNEQFF
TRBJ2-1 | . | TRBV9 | CASSVSGGLDEQFF
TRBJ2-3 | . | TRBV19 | CASSISGARRSDTQYF
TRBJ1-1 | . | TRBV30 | CAWTPPGQGAGGTEAFF
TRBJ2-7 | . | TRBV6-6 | CASTGREYEQYF
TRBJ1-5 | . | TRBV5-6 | CASSQGPPGNQPQHF
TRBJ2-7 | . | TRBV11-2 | CASSLSTPGPYEQYF
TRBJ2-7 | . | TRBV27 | CASSYTGGLSYEQYF
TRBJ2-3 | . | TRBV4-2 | CASSQATSTDTQYF
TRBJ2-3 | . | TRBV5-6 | CASGLDSSTDTQYF
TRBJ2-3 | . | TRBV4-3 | CASSQAPRTDTQYF
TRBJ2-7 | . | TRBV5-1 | CASSSGFEQYF
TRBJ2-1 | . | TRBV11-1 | CASSLATPTGLNEQFF
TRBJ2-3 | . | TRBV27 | CASSKAANRYFGTDTQYF
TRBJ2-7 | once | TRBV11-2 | CASSFADGLPSYEQYF
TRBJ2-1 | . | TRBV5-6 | CASSGGAGTHNEQFF
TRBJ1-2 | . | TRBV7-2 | CASSLSSIGYTF